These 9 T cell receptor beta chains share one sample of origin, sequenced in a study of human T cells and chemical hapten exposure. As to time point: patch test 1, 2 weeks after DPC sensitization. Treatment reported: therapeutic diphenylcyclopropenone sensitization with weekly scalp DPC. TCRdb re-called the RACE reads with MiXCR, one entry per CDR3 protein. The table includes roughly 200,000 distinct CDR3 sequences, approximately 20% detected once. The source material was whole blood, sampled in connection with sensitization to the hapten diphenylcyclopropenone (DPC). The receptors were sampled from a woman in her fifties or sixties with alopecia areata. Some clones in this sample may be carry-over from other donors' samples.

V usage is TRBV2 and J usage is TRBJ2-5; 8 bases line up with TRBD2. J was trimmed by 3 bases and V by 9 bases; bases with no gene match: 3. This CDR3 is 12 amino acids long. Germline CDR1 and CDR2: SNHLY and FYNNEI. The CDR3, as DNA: TGTGCCAGTTCAGCGGGAGAAGAGACCCAGTACTTC. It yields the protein CASSAGEETQYF. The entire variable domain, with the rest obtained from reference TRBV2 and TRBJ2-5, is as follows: EPEVTQTPSHQVTQMGQEVILRCVPISNHLYFYWYRQILGQKVEFLVSFYNNEISEKSEIFDDQFSVERPDGSNFTLKIRSTKLEDSAMYFCASSAGEETQYFGPGTRLLVL.

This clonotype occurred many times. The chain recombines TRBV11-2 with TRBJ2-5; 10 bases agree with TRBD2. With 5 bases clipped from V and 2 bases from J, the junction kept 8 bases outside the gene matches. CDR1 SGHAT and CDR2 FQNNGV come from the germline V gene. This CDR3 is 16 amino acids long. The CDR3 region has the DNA TGTGCCAGCAGCCCGAGCGGGAGGGCCCTGCAAGAGACCCAGTACTTC. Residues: CASSPSGRALQETQYF.

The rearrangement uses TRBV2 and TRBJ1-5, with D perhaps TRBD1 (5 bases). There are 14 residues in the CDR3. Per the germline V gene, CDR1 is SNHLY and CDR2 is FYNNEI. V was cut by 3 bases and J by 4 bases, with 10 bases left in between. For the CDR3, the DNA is TGTGCCAGCAGTGACAGGGAGAATAATCAGCCCCAGCATTTT. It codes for CASSDRENNQPQHF.

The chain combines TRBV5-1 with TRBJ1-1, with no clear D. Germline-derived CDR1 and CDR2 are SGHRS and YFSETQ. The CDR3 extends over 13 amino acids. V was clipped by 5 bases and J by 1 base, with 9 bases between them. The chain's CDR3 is CASSPSENTEAFF. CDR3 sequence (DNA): TGCGCCAGCAGTCCCTCCGAGAACACTGAAGCTTTCTTT.

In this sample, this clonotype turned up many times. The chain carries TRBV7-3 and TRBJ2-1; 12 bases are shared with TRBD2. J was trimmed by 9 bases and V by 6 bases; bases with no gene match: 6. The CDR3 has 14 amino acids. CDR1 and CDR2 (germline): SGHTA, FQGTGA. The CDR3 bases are TGTGCCAGCAGTCGACTAGCGGGAGTTGCTGAGCAGTTCTTC. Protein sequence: CASSRLAGVAEQFF.

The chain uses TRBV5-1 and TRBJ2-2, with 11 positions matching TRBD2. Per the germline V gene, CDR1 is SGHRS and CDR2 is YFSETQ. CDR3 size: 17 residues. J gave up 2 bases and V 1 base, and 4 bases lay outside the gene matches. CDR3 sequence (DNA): TGCGCCAGCAGCTTGTTGACTAGCGGGGATAACACCGGGGAGCTGTTTTTT. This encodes CASSLLTSGDNTGELFF. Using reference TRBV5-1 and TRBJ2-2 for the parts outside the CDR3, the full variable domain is KAGVTQTPRYLIKTRGQQVTLSCSPISGHRSVSWYQQTPGQGLQFLFEYFSETQRNKGNFPGRFSGRQFSNSRSEMNVSTLELGDSALYLCASSLLTSGDNTGELFFGEGSRLTVL.

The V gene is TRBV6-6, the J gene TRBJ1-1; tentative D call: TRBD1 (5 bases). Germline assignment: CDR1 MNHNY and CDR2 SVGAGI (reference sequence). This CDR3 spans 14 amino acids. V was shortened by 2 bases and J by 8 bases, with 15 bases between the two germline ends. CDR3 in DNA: TGTGCCAGCAGTTACGGGTACACAGGTGAAGAAGCTTTCTTT. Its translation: CASSYGYTGEEAFF.

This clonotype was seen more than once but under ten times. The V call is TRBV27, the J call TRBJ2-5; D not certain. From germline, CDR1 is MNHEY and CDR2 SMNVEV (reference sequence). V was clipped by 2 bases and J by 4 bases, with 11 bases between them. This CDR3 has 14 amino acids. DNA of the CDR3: TGTGCCAGCAGTTTACCGAGAGATCTAGAGACCCAGTACTTC. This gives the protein CASSLPRDLETQYF.

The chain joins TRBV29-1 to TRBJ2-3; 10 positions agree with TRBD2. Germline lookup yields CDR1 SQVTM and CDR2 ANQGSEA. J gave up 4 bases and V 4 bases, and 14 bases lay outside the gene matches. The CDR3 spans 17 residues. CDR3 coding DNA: TGCAGCGTTGTCGGCGGAAGCGGGAGGGCCCTCCCAGATACGCAGTATTTT. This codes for CSVVGGSGRALPDTQYF.